The 10 T cell receptor beta chains below come from one sample, sequenced in a study of Graves' ophthalmopathy and Graves' hyperthyroidism. Beta-chain TCR CDR3 regions were amplified from RNA transcripts. HTBI-primed RT-PCR formed the first round, and a multiplex PCR formed the second. Via MiXCR, TCRdb re-called the multiplex PCR reads, giving one row per CDR3 protein. Of about 1.1 million distinct CDR3 sequences listed, about 38% are singletons. Sequencing was performed on peripheral blood or thyroid tissue (not recorded which). The receptors derive from an adult man with Graves' hyperthyroidism.

This clonotype appeared many times. Compared with germline, one end of the junction differs, possibly owing to a read error. The chain joins TRBV20-1 to TRBJ1-6; D ambiguous. Germline assignment: CDR1 DFQATT and CDR2 SNEGSKA (reference sequence). The CDR3 consists of 12 residues. The CDR3 bases are TGCAGTGCTAGAGTCCAGCCTAACACCCCGATCTTT. Translated, it gives CSARVQPNTPIF.

This clonotype was observed many times. The rearrangement joins TRBV10-3 to TRBJ1-5; tentatively, D is TRBD1 (6 bases). The CDR3 is 16 amino acids. Germline loops: CDR1 ENHRY, CDR2 SYGVKD. V was shortened by 6 bases and J by 4 bases, with 19 bases between the two germline ends. CDR3 sequence (DNA): TGTGCCATCAGCCCGGTTCTACAGGGAGGGAATCAGCCCCAGCATTTT. This sequence encodes CAISPVLQGGNQPQHF.

The CDR3 DNA reads TGTGCCAGCAGCGTTGACCTCCAGCAGGGCGGGGAGACCCAGTACTTC. It yields the protein CASSVDLQQGGETQYF. The rearrangement joins TRBV7-6 to TRBJ2-5, with D possibly called TRBD1 or TRBD2 (5 bases each). CDR1 is SGHVS, CDR2 FNYEAQ, per germline. CDR3 length equals 16 residues. The germline V and J ends were trimmed by 5 bases and 5 bases, with 21 bases remaining between them.

This clonotype was detected many times. The chain couples TRBV7-8 to TRBJ2-5, with 9 bases lining up with TRBD2. Germline trimming cut 0 bases from V and 5 bases from J; bases unmatched to any gene: 19. The germline V gene has CDR1 SGHVS and CDR2 FQNEAQ. The CDR3 is made up of 20 amino acids. The CDR3 is CASSLALNDLTNSGSETQYF. CDR3 DNA sequence: TGTGCCAGCAGCTTAGCGCTTAACGACCTAACAAATAGCGGGAGTGAGACCCAGTACTTC.

The sample holds many counts of this clonotype. This chain joins TRBV2 and TRBJ1-1, with D possibly TRBD1 on 6 matching bases. Trimming removed 7 bases at V and 4 bases at J, with 13 bases between. The CDR3 has 13 residues. Germline V gives CDR1 SNHLY, CDR2 FYNNEI. The CDR3 DNA is TGTGCCAGCATCCAGGGGCAACTCACTGAAGCTTTCTTT. Amino acids: CASIQGQLTEAFF.

This clonotype was found many times. The chain links TRBV7-8 to TRBJ2-5; 7 bases map to TRBD2. Losses at the gene ends were 6 bases for V and 7 bases for J; bases not matched to a gene: 5. Per the germline V gene, CDR1 is SGHVS and CDR2 is FQNEAQ. The CDR3 consists of 12 residues. CDR3: CASRGRAGTQYF. The CDR3 region has the DNA TGTGCCAGCAGGGGGAGGGCCGGGACCCAGTACTTC.

The chain combines TRBV14 with TRBJ2-7; no definite D call. The CDR3 is 15 residues long. The germline V gene has CDR1 SGHDN and CDR2 FVKESK. Trimming stripped 1 base from V and 2 bases from J, with 12 bases between. The chain's CDR3 is CASSQVGQSAYEQYF. The CDR3 DNA sequence: TGTGCCAGCAGCCAAGTTGGGCAAAGCGCCTACGAGCAGTACTTC.

The chain uses TRBV20-1 and TRBJ2-2, with 10 nucleotides matching TRBD2. This CDR3 has 15 residues. The germline gives CDR1 DFQATT, CDR2 SNEGSKA (reference sequence). Trimming cost V 4 bases and J 3 bases; bases outside gene matches: 5. The chain's CDR3 is CSAKRTSGYTGELFF. The DNA for the CDR3 is TGCAGTGCTAAAAGGACTAGCGGATACACCGGGGAGCTGTTTTTT.

The chain recombines TRBV7-3 with TRBJ2-1; D gene uncertain. CDR1 is SGHTA, CDR2 FQGTGA, per germline. This CDR3 spans 13 amino acids. V was trimmed by 4 bases and J by 9 bases, leaving 13 bases between them. CDR3 amino acids: CASSSKRWSEQFF. The CDR3, as DNA: TGTGCCAGCAGCTCCAAGCGATGGAGTGAGCAGTTCTTC.

This clonotype was counted at least ten times. V gene TRBV11-2 combines with J gene TRBJ1-2; TRBD1 is a possible D gene (5 bases). Looked up from germline, CDR1 is SGHAT and CDR2 is FQNNGV. V was clipped by 5 bases and J by 11 bases, with 21 bases between them. CDR3 length: 14 amino acids. In nucleotides, the CDR3 is TGTGCCAGCAGCACGGGACCGATGACTATGGAATACACCTTC. Translating it yields CASSTGPMTMEYTF.